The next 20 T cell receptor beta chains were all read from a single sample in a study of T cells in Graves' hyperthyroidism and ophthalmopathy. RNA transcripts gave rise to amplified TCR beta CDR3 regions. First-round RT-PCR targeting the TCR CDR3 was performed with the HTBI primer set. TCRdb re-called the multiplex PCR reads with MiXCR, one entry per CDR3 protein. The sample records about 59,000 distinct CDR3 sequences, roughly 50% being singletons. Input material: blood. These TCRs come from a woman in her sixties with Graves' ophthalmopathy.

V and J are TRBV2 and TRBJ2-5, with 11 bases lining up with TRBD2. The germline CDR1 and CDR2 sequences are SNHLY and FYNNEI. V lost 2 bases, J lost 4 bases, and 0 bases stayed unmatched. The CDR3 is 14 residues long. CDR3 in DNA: TGTGCCAGCAGTGAACTAGCGGGAGGAGAGACCCAGTACTTC. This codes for CASSELAGGETQYF.

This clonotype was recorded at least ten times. CDR3 sequence (DNA): TGTGCCAGCAGAACAGGGGCGGAGACCCAGTACTTC. Residues: CASRTGAETQYF. V usage is TRBV6-2 or TRBV6-3 and J usage is TRBJ2-5; 7 bases are a match to TRBD1. Germline values: CDR1 MNHEY, CDR2 SVGEGT. CDR3 length equals 12 residues. J lost 5 bases, V lost 6 bases, and 3 bases had no gene match.

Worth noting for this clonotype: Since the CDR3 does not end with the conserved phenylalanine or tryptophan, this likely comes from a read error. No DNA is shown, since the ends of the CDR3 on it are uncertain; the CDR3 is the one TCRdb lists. This chain's CDR3 is CASSFGQGGYNY. The chain carries TRBV3-1 and TRBJ2-3; the D segment call TRBD1 is taken from the table without a DNA check. Germline assignment: CDR1 LGHDT and CDR2 YNNKEL (reference sequence). With termini counted, the CDR3 has 12 amino acids.

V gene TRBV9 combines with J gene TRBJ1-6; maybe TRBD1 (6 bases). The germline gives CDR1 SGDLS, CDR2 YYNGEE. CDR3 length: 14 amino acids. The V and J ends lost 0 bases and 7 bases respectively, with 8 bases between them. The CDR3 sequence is CASSVGQGNSPLHF. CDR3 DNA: TGTGCCAGCAGCGTAGGGCAGGGGAATTCACCCCTCCACTTT. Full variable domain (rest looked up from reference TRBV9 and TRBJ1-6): DSGVTQTPKHLITATGQRVTLRCSPRSGDLSVYWYQQSLDQGLQFLIQYYNGEERAKGNILERFSAQQFPDLHSELNLSSLELGDSALYFCASSVGQGNSPLHFGNGTRLTVT.

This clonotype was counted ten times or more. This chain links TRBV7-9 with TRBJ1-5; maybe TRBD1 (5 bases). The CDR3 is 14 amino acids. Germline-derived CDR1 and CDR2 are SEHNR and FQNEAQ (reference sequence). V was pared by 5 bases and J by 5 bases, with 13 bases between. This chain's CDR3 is CASSPQGMDQPQHF. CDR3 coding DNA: TGTGCCAGCAGCCCGCAGGGAATGGATCAGCCCCAGCATTTT.

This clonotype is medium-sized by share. The CDR3 DNA is TGCAGTGCCACTCCGGGCCAGATTAAATCACCCCTCCACTTT. This codes for CSATPGQIKSPLHF. This chain connects TRBV20-1 to TRBJ1-6; D gene uncertain. The V end lost 6 bases, the J end lost 10 bases, and 19 bases lay between the germline ends. CDR3 size: 14 residues. The V gene's germline CDR1 is DFQATT and CDR2 SNEGSKA (reference sequence).

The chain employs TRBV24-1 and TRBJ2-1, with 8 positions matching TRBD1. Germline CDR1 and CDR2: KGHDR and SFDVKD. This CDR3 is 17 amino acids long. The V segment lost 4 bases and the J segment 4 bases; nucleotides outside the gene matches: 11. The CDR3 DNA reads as TGTGCCACCAGTGAGACGGGACAGGCGGGTGCGTACAATGAGCAGTTCTTC. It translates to CATSETGQAGAYNEQFF.

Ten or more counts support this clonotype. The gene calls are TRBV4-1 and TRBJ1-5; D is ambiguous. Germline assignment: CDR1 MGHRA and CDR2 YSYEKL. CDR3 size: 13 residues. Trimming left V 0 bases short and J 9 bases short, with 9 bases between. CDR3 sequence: CASSQDGSRPQHF. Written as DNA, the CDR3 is TGCGCCAGCAGCCAAGATGGGTCGCGGCCCCAGCATTTT.

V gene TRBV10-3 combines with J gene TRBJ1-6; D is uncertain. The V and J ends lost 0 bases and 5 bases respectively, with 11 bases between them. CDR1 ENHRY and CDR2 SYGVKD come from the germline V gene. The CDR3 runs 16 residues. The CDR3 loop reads CAISESREHNNSPLHF. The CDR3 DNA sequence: TGTGCCATCAGTGAGTCTAGGGAACATAATAATTCACCCCTCCACTTT.

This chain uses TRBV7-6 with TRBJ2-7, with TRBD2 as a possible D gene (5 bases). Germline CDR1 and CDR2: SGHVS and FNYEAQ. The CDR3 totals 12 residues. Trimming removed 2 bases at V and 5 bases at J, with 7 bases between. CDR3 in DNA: TGTGCCAGCAGCTTATCGGGGAACGAGCAGTACTTC. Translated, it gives CASSLSGNEQYF. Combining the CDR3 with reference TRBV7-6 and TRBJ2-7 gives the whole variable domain GAGVSQSPRYKVTKRGQDVALRCDPISGHVSLYWYRQALGQGPEFLTYFNYEAQQDKSGLPNDRFSAERPEGSISTLTIQRTEQRDSAMYRCASSLSGNEQYFGPGTRLTVT.

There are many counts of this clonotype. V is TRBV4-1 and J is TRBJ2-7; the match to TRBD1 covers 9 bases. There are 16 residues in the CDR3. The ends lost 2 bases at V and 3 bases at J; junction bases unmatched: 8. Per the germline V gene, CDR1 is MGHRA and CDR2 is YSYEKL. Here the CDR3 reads CASSQMARQGDYEQYF. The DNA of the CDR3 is TGCGCCAGCAGCCAAATGGCGCGACAGGGGGACTACGAGCAGTACTTC.

The CDR3 DNA is TGTGCCAGCAGCCACGGGACAGGGGCCAATCAGCCCCAGCATTTT. Encoded protein: CASSHGTGANQPQHF. The chain has TRBV4-2 and TRBJ1-5; 10 bases map to TRBD1. Germline trimming cut 3 bases from V and 3 bases from J; bases unmatched to any gene: 2. Per the germline V gene, CDR1 is LGHNA and CDR2 is YNFKEQ. This CDR3 is 15 amino acids long.

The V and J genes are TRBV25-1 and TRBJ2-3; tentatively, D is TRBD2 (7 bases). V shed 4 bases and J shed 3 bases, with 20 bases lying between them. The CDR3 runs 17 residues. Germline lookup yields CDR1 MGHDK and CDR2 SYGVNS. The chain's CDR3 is CASSASLEGGATDTQYF. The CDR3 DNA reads TGTGCCAGCAGTGCTAGTCTGGAGGGGGGGGCAACAGATACGCAGTATTTT.

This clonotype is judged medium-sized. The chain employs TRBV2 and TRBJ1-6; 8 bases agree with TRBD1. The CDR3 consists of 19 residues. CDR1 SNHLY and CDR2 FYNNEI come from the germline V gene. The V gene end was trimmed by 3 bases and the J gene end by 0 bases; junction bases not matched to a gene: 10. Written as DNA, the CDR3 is TGTGCCAGCAGTGACCCCTTGGACAGGGCCCTCTCCTATAATTCACCCCTCCACTTT. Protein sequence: CASSDPLDRALSYNSPLHF.

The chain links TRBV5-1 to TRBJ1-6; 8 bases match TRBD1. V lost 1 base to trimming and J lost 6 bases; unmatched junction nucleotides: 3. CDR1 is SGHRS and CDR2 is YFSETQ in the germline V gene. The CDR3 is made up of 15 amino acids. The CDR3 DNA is TGCGCCAGCAGCTTGTCAGGGGGCTCTAATTCACCCCTCCACTTT. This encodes CASSLSGGSNSPLHF.

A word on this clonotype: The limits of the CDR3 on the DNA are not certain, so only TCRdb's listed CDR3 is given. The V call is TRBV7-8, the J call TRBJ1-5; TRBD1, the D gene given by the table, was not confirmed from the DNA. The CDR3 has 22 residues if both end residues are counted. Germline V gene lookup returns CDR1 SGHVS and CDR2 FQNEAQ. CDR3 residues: CASSFYICSAETRTGGNQPQHF.

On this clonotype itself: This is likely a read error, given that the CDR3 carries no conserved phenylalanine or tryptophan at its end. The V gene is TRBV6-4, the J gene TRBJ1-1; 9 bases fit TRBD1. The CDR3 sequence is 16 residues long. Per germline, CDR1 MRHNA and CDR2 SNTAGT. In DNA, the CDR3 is TGTGCCAGCAGTGTAGAACAGGGGGCGGGGAACTCTGAAGCTTTCTAT. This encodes CASSVEQGAGNSEAFY.

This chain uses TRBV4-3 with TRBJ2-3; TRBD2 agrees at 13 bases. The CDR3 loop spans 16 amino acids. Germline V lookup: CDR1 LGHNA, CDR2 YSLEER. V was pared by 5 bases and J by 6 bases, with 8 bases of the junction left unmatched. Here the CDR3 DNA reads TGCGCCAGCAGCGCTACTAGCGGGGGGGGGGCCGATACGCAGTATTTT. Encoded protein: CASSATSGGGADTQYF.

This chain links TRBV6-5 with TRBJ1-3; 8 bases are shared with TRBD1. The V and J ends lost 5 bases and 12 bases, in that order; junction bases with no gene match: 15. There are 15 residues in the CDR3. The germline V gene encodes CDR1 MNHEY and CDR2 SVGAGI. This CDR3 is CASSDDRGSYDGIYF. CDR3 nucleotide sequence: TGTGCCAGCAGTGACGACAGGGGATCCTACGACGGCATATATTTT.

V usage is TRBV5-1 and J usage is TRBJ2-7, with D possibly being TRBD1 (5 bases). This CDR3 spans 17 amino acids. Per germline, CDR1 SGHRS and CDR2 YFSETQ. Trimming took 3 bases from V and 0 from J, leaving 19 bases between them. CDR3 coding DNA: TGCGCCAGCAGCTCTGGAGTCAGGGCCCTAAACTCCTACGAGCAGTACTTC. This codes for CASSSGVRALNSYEQYF.